The T cell receptor beta chain described here comes from a study of blood T cell repertoires in COVID-19. Study-level information: Sources were T cells, B-cell-depleted T cells, or PBMCs; the material itself was cDNA or gDNA.

Per germline, CDR1 MDHEN and CDR2 SYDVKM. CDR3 length: 14 amino acids. Trimming removed 3 bases from V and 0 bases from J, with 7 bases in between. Original methodology: Scientists estimated how many nucleated cells there were by amplifying reference gene primers. Clones were read by immunoSEQ multiplex PCR, and TCRdb kept only the in-frame ones, dropping some. V and J calls and clone size come straight from that table; D and trimming were deduced from the DNA. The data show 45,000 to 70,000 clones, with roughly nine tenths seen just once and 7.3% held by the top ten. Sequences were obtained from peripheral blood. V and J are TRBV28 and TRBJ2-3; D not certain. This clonotype was obtained from a woman in her sixties with active or convalescent COVID-19. In DNA, the CDR3 is TGTGCCAGCAGTTTGGCAGGCAGCACAGATACGCAGTATTTT. It translates to CASSLAGSTDTQYF.